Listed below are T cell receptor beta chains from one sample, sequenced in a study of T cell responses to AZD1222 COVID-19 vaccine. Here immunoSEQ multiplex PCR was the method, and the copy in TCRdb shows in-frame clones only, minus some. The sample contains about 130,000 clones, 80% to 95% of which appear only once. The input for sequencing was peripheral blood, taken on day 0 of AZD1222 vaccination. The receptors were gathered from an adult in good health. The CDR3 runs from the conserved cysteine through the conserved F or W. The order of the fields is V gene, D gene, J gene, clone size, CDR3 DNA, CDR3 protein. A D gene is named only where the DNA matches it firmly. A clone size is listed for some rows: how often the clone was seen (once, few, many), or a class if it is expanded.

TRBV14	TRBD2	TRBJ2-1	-	TGTGCCAGCAGCCAAGGGTTCGGGAGGGGTAGGAATGAGCAGTTCTTC	CASSQGFGRGRNEQFF
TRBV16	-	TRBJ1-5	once	TGTGCCAGCAGCCAATCGCCGACTGGACTTAGCAATCAGCCCCAGCATTTT	CASSQSPTGLSNQPQHF
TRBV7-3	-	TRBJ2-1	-	TGTGCCAGCAGCCTCGTATCCGGTGAGCAGTTCTTC	CASSLVSGEQFF
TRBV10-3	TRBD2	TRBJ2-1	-	TGTGCCATCAGTGAGAAGCCGACTAGCGGACCTACCCTCTCCTACAATGAGCAGTTCTTC	CAISEKPTSGPTLSYNEQFF
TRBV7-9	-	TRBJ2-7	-	TGTGCCAGCAGCTCAATAGATAGCTCCTACGAGCAGTACTTC	CASSSIDSSYEQYF
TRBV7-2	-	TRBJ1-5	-	TGTGCCAGCAGCTTAGGGGTGTCGGGGCTCAGGGCCCAGCATTTT	CASSLGVSGLRAQHF
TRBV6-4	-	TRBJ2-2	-	TGTGCCAGCCGAGGGCCGGGGGCCGGGGAGCTGTTTTTT	CASRGPGAGELFF
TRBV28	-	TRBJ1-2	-	TGTGCCAGCGGCCAGGTCTATGGCTACACCTTC	CASGQVYGYTF
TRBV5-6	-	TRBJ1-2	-	TGTGCCAGCAGCTCCATCTCAGGGGTCGGCTACACCTTC	CASSSISGVGYTF
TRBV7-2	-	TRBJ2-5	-	TGTGCCAGCAGCCCCGGATGGTCCCAAGAGACCCAGTACTTC	CASSPGWSQETQYF
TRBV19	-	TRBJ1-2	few	TGTGCCAGTAGTAGCCGGGACTGGAAACGCTTC	CASSSRDWKRF
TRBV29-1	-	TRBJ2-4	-	TGCAGCGCTCAGGGCCCTAGGGAAAACATTCAGTACTTC	CSAQGPRENIQYF
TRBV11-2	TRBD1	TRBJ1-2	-	TGTGCCAGCAGCTCCCCTCTTCCGGCGGACAGGGTTGGTGGCTACACCTTC	CASSSPLPADRVGGYTF
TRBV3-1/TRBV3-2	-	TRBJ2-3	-	TGTGCCAGCAGCCAAGGGGCGACCACTAGCACAGATACGCAGTATTTT	CASSQGATTSTDTQYF
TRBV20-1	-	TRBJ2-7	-	TGCAGTGCTAGTACCAGTTCATCCGTAGCTAGAGAAAGGAGCTCCTACGAGCAGTACTTC	CSASTSSSVARERSSYEQYF
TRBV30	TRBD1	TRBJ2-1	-	TGTGCCAGACAGGGGGCTGGGGAGAGCTCCTACAATGAGCAGTTCTTC	CARQGAGESSYNEQFF
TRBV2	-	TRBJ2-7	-	TGTGCCAGCAGGGGGCGACAGGTTCCCCACGAGCAGTACTTC	CASRGRQVPHEQYF
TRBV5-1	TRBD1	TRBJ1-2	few	TGCGCCAGCAGCTTGGCCAGGGGGCCATTTAACTATGGCTACACCTTC	CASSLARGPFNYGYTF
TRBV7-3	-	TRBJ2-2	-	TGTGCCAGCAGCCGGGGGGCGGTTAACACCGGGGAGCTGTTTTTT	CASSRGAVNTGELFF
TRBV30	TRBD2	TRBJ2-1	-	TGTGCCTGGAGTGGGGGACCTAGCGGGGCCGGGTTCAATGAGCAGTTCTTC	CAWSGGPSGAGFNEQFF
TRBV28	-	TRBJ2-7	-	TGTGCCAGCTGCGTGCCCGGCGCCTCCTACGAGCAGTACTTC	CASCVPGASYEQYF
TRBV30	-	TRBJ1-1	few	TGTGCCGCTGGAGAAATCGGACCGGGGAACACTGAAGCTTTCTTT	CAAGEIGPGNTEAFF
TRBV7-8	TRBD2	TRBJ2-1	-	TGTGCCAGCAGCGGCCGTCTAGCGGCAACCTACAATGAGCAGTTCTTC	CASSGRLAATYNEQFF
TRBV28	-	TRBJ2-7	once	TGTGCCAGCAGTTTAAGTGGGAGTGGGTACGAGCAGTACTTC	CASSLSGSGYEQYF
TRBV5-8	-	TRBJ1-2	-	TGTGCCAGCAGCTTCGGGAGATTCTATGGCTACACCTTC	CASSFGRFYGYTF
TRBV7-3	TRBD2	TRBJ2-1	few	TGTGCCAGCAGCTACCTTCCCTTGAGGGAGGGCCAAAATGAGCAGTTCTTC	CASSYLPLREGQNEQFF